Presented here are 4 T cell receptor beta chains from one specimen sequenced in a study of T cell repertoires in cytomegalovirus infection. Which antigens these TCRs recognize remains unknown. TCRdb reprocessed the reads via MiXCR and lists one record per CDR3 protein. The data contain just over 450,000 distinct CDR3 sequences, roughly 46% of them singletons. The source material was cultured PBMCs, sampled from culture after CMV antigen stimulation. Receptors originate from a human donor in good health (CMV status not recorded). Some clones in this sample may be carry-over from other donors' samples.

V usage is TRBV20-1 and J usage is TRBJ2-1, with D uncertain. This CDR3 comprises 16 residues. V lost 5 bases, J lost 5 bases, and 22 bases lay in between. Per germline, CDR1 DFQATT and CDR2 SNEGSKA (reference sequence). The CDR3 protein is CSAYPIYPLHNNEQFF. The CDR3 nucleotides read TGCAGTGCTTATCCCATCTATCCACTCCACAACAATGAGCAGTTCTTC.

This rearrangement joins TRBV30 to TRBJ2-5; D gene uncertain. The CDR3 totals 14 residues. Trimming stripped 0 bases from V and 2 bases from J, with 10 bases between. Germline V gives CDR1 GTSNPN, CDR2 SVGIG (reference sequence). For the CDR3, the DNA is TGTGCCTGGAGTGTACGTTGGCTGCAAGAGACCCAGTACTTC. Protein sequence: CAWSVRWLQETQYF.

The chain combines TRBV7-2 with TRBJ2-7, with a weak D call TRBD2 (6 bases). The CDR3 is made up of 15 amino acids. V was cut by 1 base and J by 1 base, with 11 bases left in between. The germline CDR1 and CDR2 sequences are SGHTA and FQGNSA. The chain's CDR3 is CASSLGKGGSYEQYF. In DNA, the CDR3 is TGTGCCAGCAGCTTAGGCAAAGGAGGGTCCTACGAGCAGTACTTC.

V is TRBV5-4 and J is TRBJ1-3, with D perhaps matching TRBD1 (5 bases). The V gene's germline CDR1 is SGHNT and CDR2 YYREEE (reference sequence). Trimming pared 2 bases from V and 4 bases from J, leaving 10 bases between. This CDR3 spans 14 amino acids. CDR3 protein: CASSFRDLGNTIYF. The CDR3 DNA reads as TGTGCCAGCAGCTTCAGGGATCTCGGAAACACCATATATTTT.